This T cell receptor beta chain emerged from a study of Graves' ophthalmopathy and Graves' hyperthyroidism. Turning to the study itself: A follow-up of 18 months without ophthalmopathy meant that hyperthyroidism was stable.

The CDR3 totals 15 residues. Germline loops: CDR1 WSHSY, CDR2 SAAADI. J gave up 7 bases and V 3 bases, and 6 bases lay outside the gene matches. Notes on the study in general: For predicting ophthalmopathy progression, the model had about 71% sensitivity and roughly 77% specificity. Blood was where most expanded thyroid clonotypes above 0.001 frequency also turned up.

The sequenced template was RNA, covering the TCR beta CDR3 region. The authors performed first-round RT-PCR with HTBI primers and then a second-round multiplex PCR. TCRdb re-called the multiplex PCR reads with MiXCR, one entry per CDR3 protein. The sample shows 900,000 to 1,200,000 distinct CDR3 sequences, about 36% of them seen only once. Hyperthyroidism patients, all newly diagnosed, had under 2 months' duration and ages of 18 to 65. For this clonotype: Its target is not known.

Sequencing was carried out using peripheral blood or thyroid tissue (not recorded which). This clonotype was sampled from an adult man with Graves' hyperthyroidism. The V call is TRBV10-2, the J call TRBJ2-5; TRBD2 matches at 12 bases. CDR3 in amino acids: CASSDPTSGSGTQYF. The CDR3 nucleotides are TGCGCCAGCAGTGACCCGACTAGCGGGAGTGGGACCCAGTACTTC.